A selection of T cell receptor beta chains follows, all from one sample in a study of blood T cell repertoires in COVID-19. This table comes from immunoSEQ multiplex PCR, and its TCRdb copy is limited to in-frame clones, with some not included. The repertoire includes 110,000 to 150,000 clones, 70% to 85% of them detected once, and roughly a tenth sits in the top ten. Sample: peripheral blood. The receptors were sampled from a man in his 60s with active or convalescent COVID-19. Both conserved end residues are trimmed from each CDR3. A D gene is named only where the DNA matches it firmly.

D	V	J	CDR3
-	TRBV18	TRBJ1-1	ASSPPSDTEAF
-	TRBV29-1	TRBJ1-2	SAGLPQGYGYT
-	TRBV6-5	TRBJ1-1	ASSSLTGRGGAF
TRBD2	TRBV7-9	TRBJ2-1	ASSLVPSGGSYNEQF
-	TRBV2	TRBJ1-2	ALPGDYGYT
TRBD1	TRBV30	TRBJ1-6	AWRLPGQGNSPLH
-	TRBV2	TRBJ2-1	ASSVIGTPISNEQF
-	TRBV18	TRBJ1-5	ASSPLSGSNQPQH
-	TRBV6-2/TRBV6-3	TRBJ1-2	ASSSPGKGGIFVYT
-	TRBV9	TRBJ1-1	ASSVVWGDTEAF
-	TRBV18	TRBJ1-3	ASSPDSSGNTIY
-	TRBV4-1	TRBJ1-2	ASSQHPGSGNYGYT
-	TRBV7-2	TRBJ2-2	ASSYIPGAGSTGELF
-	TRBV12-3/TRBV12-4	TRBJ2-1	ASSSGGNGQF
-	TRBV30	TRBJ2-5	AWGVRVGETQY
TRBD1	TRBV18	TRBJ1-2	ASSREQGARHGYT
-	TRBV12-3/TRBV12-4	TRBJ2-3	ASKTGLRDTQY